The sequence of this T cell receptor (beta chain) was determined in a study of shared clonotypes between healthy human individuals. The naive CD8 population came from CD45RO-negative cells selected for CCR7, without terminally differentiated effector memory CD45RA+ cells. Looked up from germline, CDR1 is MDHEN and CDR2 is SYDVKM. V lost 2 bases and J lost 9; bases outside the gene matches: 6. The CDR3 spans 15 residues. Each subset's genomic DNA was split evenly across several immunoSEQ plates. Measured with immunoSEQ multiplex PCR; TCRdb has only the in-frame clones, and not every one. The sample lists around 550,000 clones, 95% occurring once.

The V gene is TRBV28, the J gene TRBJ2-1, with TRBD2 matching 11 bases. The source is a woman under 40 in good health. What was sequenced was naive CD8+ T cells sorted from blood. CDR3 sequence reads: CASSLISGRAGEQFF. Here the CDR3 DNA reads TGTGCCAGCAGTTTAATTAGCGGGAGGGCCGGTGAGCAGTTCTTC.